This T cell receptor beta chain was sequenced during a study of blood T cells in healthy people across ages. Broader study findings: Older age went with lower TCR beta diversity per million T cells, in a roughly linear way.

As to this clonotype: Its specificity is unknown.

Combining a sample-barcoded 5' primer with a J-beta primer mix, a second PCR ran for roughly 7 to 11 cycles. Each CDR3 protein is one row after TCRdb ran MiXCR on the 5' RACE reads. This table has approximately 760,000 distinct CDR3 sequences, around 25% appearing once. This CDR3 is 18 amino acids long. V shed 0 bases and J shed 2 bases, with 17 bases lying between them. Per the germline V gene, CDR1 is LGHNA and CDR2 is YSLEER. These data are also associated with another study on T cells of mothers and their children.

The clonotype was recovered from a boy aged 5-17 years in good health. The chain carries TRBV4-3 and TRBJ2-1; maybe TRBD2 (6 bases). The specimen was blood. In nucleotides, the CDR3 is TGCGCCAGCAGCCAAGATAGGGCCCCTAGCGTTGCCTACAATGAGCAGTTCTTC. Protein sequence: CASSQDRAPSVAYNEQFF.